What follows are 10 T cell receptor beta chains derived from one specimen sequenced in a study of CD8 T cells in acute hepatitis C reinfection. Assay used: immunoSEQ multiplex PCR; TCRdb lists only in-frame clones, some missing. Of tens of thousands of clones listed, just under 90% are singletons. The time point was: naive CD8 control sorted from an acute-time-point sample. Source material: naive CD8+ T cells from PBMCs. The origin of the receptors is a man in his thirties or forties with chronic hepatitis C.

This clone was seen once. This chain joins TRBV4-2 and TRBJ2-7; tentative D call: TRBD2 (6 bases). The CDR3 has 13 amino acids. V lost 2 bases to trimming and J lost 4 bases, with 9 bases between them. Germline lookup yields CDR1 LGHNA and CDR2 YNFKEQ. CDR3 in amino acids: CASSQTREYEQYF. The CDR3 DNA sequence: TGTGCCAGCAGCCAAACCCGGGAGTACGAGCAGTACTTC.

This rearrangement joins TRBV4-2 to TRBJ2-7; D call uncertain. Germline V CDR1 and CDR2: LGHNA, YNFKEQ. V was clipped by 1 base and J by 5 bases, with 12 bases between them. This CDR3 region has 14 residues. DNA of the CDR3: TGTGCCAGCAGCCAAGGTTTCGGTATCGACGAGCAGTACTTC. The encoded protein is CASSQGFGIDEQYF.

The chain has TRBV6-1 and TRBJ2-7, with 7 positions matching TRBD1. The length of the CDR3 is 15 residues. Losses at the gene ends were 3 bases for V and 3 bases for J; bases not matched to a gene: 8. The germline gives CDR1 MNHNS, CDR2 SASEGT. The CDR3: CASSETTGLSYEQYF. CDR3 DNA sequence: TGTGCCAGCAGTGAGACGACAGGGTTAAGCTACGAGCAGTACTTC.

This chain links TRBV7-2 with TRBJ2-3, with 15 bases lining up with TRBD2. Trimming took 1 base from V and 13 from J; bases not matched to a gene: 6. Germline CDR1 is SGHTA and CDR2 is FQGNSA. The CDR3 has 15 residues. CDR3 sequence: CASSLEGLAGGEKYF. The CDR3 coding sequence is TGTGCCAGCAGCTTAGAGGGACTAGCGGGAGGAGAGAAGTATTTT.

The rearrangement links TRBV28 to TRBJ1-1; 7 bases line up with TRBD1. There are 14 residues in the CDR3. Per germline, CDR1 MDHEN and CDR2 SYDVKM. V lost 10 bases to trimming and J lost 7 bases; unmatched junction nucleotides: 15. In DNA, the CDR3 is TGTGCCACCGTTGCGTACAGGGGAAAAGGTGAAGCTTTCTTT. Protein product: CATVAYRGKGEAFF.

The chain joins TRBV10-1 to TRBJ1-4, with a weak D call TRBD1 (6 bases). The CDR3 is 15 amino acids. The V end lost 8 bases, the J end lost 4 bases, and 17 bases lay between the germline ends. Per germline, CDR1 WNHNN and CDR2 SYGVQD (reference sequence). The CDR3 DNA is TGCGCCAGCCACAGGACAGCCAACGATAATGAAAAACTGTTTTTT. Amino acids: CASHRTANDNEKLFF.

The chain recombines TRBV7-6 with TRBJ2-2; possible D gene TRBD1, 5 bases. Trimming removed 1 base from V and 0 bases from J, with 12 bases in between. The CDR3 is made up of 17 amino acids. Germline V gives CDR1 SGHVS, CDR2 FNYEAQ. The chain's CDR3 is CASSLVVRETNTGELFF. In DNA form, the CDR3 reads TGTGCCAGCAGCTTAGTTGTCAGGGAAACGAACACCGGGGAGCTGTTTTTT. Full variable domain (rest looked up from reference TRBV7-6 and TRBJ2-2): GAGVSQSPRYKVTKRGQDVALRCDPISGHVSLYWYRQALGQGPEFLTYFNYEAQQDKSGLPNDRFSAERPEGSISTLTIQRTEQRDSAMYRCASSLVVRETNTGELFFGEGSRLTVL.

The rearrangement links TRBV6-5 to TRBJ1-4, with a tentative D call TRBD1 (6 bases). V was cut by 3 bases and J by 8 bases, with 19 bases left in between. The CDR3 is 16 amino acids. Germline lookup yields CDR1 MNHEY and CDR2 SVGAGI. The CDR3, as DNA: TGTGCCAGCAGTTATACCGCCAGGGGCCTCCCAGAAAAACTGTTTTTT. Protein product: CASSYTARGLPEKLFF.

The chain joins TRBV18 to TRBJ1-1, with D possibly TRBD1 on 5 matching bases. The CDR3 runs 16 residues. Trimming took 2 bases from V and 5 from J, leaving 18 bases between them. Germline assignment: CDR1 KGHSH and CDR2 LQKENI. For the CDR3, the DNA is TGTGCCAGCTCACCAATAAGGGGCGACCTTAGGACTGAAGCTTTCTTT. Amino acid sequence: CASSPIRGDLRTEAFF.

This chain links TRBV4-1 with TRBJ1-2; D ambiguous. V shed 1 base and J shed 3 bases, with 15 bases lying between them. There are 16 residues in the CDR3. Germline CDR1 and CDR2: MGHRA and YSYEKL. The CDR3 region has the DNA TGCGCCAGCAGCCAAGGAGCCAGCAGCTATGACTATGGCTACACCTTC. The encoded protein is CASSQGASSYDYGYTF.